This is a list of T cell receptor beta chains from one sample in a study of blood T cells in healthy people across ages. TCRdb processed the 5' RACE reads anew with MiXCR; each CDR3 protein has one entry. The table lists approximately 1,000,000 distinct CDR3 sequences, around two fifths of them singletons. The material sequenced was blood. These receptor sequences come from a man aged 18 to 29 in good health. CDR3s leave out the opening cysteine and the closing phenylalanine or tryptophan.

V gene: TRBV6-6; CDR3 length: 14; CDR3 protein: ASSYRVGGGGEKLF
V gene: TRBV29-1; CDR3 length: 13; CDR3 protein: SAEGGISSYNEQY
V gene: TRBV20-1; CDR3 length: 12; CDR3 protein: SAREFAGADTQY
V gene: TRBV5-6; CDR3 length: 16; CDR3 protein: ASSLNRGLSSGANVLT
V gene: TRBV2; CDR3 length: 14; CDR3 protein: ASRATSGGPYNEQY
V gene: TRBV10-3; CDR3 length: 11; CDR3 protein: AISYDGNYGYT
V gene: TRBV5-1; CDR3 length: 14; CDR3 protein: ASSSYRDRGNYGYT
V gene: TRBV4-3; CDR3 length: 12; CDR3 protein: ASSPGDRSYGYT
V gene: TRBV6-5; CDR3 length: 10; CDR3 protein: ASNRATDTQY
V gene: TRBV7-2; CDR3 length: 12; CDR3 protein: ASSSLSGTVEAF
V gene: TRBV10-3; CDR3 length: 13; CDR3 protein: AISGSSGVADTQY
V gene: TRBV24-1; CDR3 length: 14; CDR3 protein: ATSDRDRGHTDTRY
V gene: TRBV4-2; CDR3 length: 12; CDR3 protein: ASSQVGGQPEAF
V gene: TRBV12-3/TRBV12-4; CDR3 length: 14; CDR3 protein: ASSSDWDRGLVEAF
V gene: TRBV5-4; CDR3 length: 12; CDR3 protein: ASSFSGVGGELF
V gene: TRBV5-1; CDR3 length: 13; CDR3 protein: ASSSLQGNTDTQY
V gene: TRBV7-9; CDR3 length: 13; CDR3 protein: ASSLNRDHTDTQY
V gene: TRBV18; CDR3 length: 13; CDR3 protein: ASSPQSDANYGYT
V gene: TRBV28; CDR3 length: 13; CDR3 protein: ASSSEMGAKNIQY
V gene: TRBV4-3; CDR3 length: 17; CDR3 protein: ASSQGFDLSLRPYGGQH
V gene: TRBV7-8; CDR3 length: 17; CDR3 protein: ASSLRTGPVVQVGDTQY
V gene: TRBV4-2; CDR3 length: 13; CDR3 protein: ASSQDKGNRETQY
V gene: TRBV27; CDR3 length: 14; CDR3 protein: ASSSTHRTEGNEQY
V gene: TRBV7-9; CDR3 length: 13; CDR3 protein: ASSLGDRGGEKLF
V gene: TRBV25-1; CDR3 length: 10; CDR3 protein: ASRGETYEQY
V gene: TRBV29-1; CDR3 length: 12; CDR3 protein: SVTSGGRTYEQY
V gene: TRBV12-3/TRBV12-4; CDR3 length: 13; CDR3 protein: ASSSRRRSYNEQF
V gene: TRBV29-1; CDR3 length: 9; CDR3 protein: SVGRTDTQY
V gene: TRBV20-1; CDR3 length: 13; CDR3 protein: SARLSRRGKETQY
V gene: TRBV12-3/TRBV12-4; CDR3 length: 12; CDR3 protein: ASSPDDYNTEAF
V gene: TRBV20-1; CDR3 length: 12; CDR3 protein: SAQLAGGYNEQY
V gene: TRBV27; CDR3 length: 15; CDR3 protein: ASSPLWISGEQETQY
V gene: TRBV28; CDR3 length: 13; CDR3 protein: ASSPLGAGTDTQY
V gene: TRBV10-3; CDR3 length: 13; CDR3 protein: AILLSETENYGYT
V gene: TRBV7-2; CDR3 length: 17; CDR3 protein: ASSSLASRTGEYTDTQY
V gene: TRBV14; CDR3 length: 11; CDR3 protein: ASSQVAGHTQY
V gene: TRBV27; CDR3 length: 12; CDR3 protein: ASSSTGTYNEQY
V gene: TRBV4-2; CDR3 length: 11; CDR3 protein: ASSREWGQPQH
V gene: TRBV3-1; CDR3 length: 11; CDR3 protein: ASSQVGPGGYT
V gene: TRBV2; CDR3 length: 15; CDR3 protein: ASNPRPGGVDQETQY
V gene: TRBV12-3/TRBV12-4; CDR3 length: 16; CDR3 protein: ASSLNDRVIPLNTEAF
V gene: TRBV20-1; CDR3 length: 11; CDR3 protein: SAPRAINQPQH
V gene: TRBV11-3; CDR3 length: 13; CDR3 protein: ASSLSSVRGETQY
V gene: TRBV20-1; CDR3 length: 14; CDR3 protein: SAREVADNSNQPQH
V gene: TRBV28; CDR3 length: 10; CDR3 protein: ASSSTGLGQF
V gene: TRBV20-1; CDR3 length: 12; CDR3 protein: SALGGSYNSPLH
V gene: TRBV4-3; CDR3 length: 11; CDR3 protein: ASSQLQGFEQF
V gene: TRBV5-1; CDR3 length: 13; CDR3 protein: ASRRDFGTAYGYT
V gene: TRBV4-3; CDR3 length: 15; CDR3 protein: ASSQDDGAGAYNEQY
V gene: TRBV29-1; CDR3 length: 13; CDR3 protein: SVGTQSSGANVLT
V gene: TRBV19; CDR3 length: 13; CDR3 protein: ASSFRATRYNEQF
V gene: TRBV4-1; CDR3 length: 11; CDR3 protein: ASSQGINNEQF
V gene: TRBV20-1; CDR3 length: 12; CDR3 protein: SAAGEIGGKPQH
V gene: TRBV5-1; CDR3 length: 13; CDR3 protein: ASSFLSGYQETQY
V gene: TRBV20-1; CDR3 length: 10; CDR3 protein: SANAGNYEQY
V gene: TRBV4-3; CDR3 length: 13; CDR3 protein: ASSQDTSSRETQY
V gene: TRBV29-1; CDR3 length: 10; CDR3 protein: SVVELGETQY